Below, 11 T cell receptor beta chains from the same sample are listed, as sequenced in a study of blood T cell repertoires in COVID-19. Produced via immunoSEQ multiplex PCR; TCRdb's table is partial and in-frame only. The sample contains just over 250,000 clones, 87% of which appear only once. The sequenced sample consisted of peripheral blood. The receptors were sampled from a woman between 50 and 59 years old with acute or convalescent COVID-19.

The chain uses TRBV3-1 (or the pseudogene TRBV3-2) and TRBJ2-7; D is possibly TRBD1 (5 bases). The CDR3 extends over 13 amino acids. Germline V lookup: CDR1 LGHDT, CDR2 YNNKEL (reference sequence). Trimming removed 0 bases from V and 4 bases from J, with 7 bases in between. CDR3 sequence (DNA): TGTGCCAGCAGCCAAGACAGGACATACGAGCAGTACTTC. It codes for CASSQDRTYEQYF.

This clone was detected only a few times. This chain uses TRBV11-2 with TRBJ2-7; 7 positions agree with TRBD2. This CDR3 is 16 amino acids long. The ends lost 2 bases at V and 1 base at J; junction bases unmatched: 8. Germline V gene data show CDR1 as SGHAT and CDR2 as FQNNGV. The CDR3 spells CASSLRLRGESYEQYF. DNA for the CDR3: TGTGCCAGCAGCTTACGTCTCCGGGGGGAGTCCTACGAGCAGTACTTC. Drawing the rest from reference TRBV11-2 and TRBJ2-7, the complete variable domain is EAGVAQSPRYKIIEKRQSVAFWCNPISGHATLYWYQQILGQGPKLLIQFQNNGVVDDSQLPKDRFSAERLKGVDSTLKIQPAKLEDSAVYLCASSLRLRGESYEQYFGPGTRLTVT.

This clone was detected a few times. This chain links TRBV3-1 (or the pseudogene TRBV3-2) with TRBJ1-2; D unresolved. The CDR3 has 13 residues. V lost 1 base and J 4 bases, leaving 7 bases between the germline ends. The germline gives CDR1 LGHDT, CDR2 YNNKEL (reference sequence). In DNA form, the CDR3 reads TGTGCCAGCAGCCAAGTCGCGCTCTATGGCTACACCTTC. The encoded protein is CASSQVALYGYTF.

This rearrangement joins TRBV6-5 to TRBJ1-6, with 7 bases lining up with TRBD1. The germline CDR1 and CDR2 sequences are MNHEY and SVGAGI. CDR3 length equals 14 residues. V lost 8 bases and J lost 7; bases outside the gene matches: 8. The CDR3 sequence is CASSRGQGNSPLHF. Here the CDR3 DNA reads TGTGCCAGCTCGAGGGGGCAGGGCAATTCACCCCTCCACTTT.

The chain couples TRBV27 to TRBJ2-6, with 11 bases that match TRBD1. CDR3 size: 18 residues. V gave up 5 bases and J gave up 0 bases; unmatched junction bases: 6. Germline V gene lookup returns CDR1 MNHEY and CDR2 SMNVEV (reference sequence). The CDR3 nucleotides are TGTGCCAGCAGTCCTCGGGACAGGGGGAGCTCTGGGGCCAACGTCCTGACTTTC. Translating gives CASSPRDRGSSGANVLTF.

The V gene is TRBV4-2, the J gene TRBJ1-4; D is possibly TRBD1 (5 bases). Trimming left V 1 base short and J 1 base short, with 16 bases between. The CDR3 runs to 18 residues. The germline V gene encodes CDR1 LGHNA and CDR2 YNFKEQ. The CDR3 bases are TGTGCCAGCAGCCAAGGCCAGCCAGGGAGGAAAACTAATGAAAAACTGTTTTTT. Its translation is CASSQGQPGRKTNEKLFF.

This clone was counted a few times. The chain has TRBV4-3 and TRBJ1-4; 8 nucleotides line up with TRBD1. The CDR3 has 14 residues. Germline CDR1 reads LGHNA; CDR2 reads YSLEER. With 3 bases clipped from V and 5 bases from J, the junction kept 2 bases outside the gene matches. CDR3 sequence: CASSHRGPNEKLFF. CDR3 sequence (DNA): TGCGCCAGCAGCCACAGGGGGCCGAATGAAAAACTGTTTTTT.

This clone was detected only once. CDR3 sequence (DNA): TGTGCCAGCAGTTACAGACAGGGGGCGAACACTGAAGCTTTCTTT. Residues: CASSYRQGANTEAFF. The J gene is TRBJ1-1, the V gene TRBV6-5; 10 positions match TRBD1. Germline CDR1 is MNHEY and CDR2 is SVGAGI. The junction had 1 base not matched to a gene; V was cut back by 2 bases and J by 1 base. The CDR3 consists of 15 residues.

This chain uses TRBV12-3 or TRBV12-4 with TRBJ2-3, with D perhaps matching TRBD1 (5 bases). The CDR3 is 12 amino acids. V was trimmed by 1 base and J by 8 bases, leaving 7 bases between them. CDR3 in DNA: TGTGCCAGCAGTTTAGGGCAGGGTACGCAGTATTTT. Translation gives CASSLGQGTQYF.

This chain links TRBV28 with TRBJ1-2; D remains ambiguous. This CDR3 comprises 14 residues. Germline V gene sequence: CDR1 MDHEN, CDR2 SYDVKM. Trimming took off 8 bases at V and 7 bases at J, with 20 bases between the two ends. CDR3 residues: CASGKNGDLSGYTF. The CDR3 DNA sequence: TGTGCCAGCGGAAAAAACGGGGATTTGAGTGGCTACACCTTC.

The chain uses TRBV7-8 and TRBJ1-2, with 8 positions matching TRBD1. After removal of 1 base from V and 4 bases from J, the junction contained 2 bases not matched to a gene. The CDR3 is 14 residues long. Per germline, CDR1 SGHVS and CDR2 FQNEAQ. CDR3 in DNA: TGTGCCAGCAGCTTAGACGGACAGGGCTATGGCTACACCTTC. Its translation is CASSLDGQGYGYTF.